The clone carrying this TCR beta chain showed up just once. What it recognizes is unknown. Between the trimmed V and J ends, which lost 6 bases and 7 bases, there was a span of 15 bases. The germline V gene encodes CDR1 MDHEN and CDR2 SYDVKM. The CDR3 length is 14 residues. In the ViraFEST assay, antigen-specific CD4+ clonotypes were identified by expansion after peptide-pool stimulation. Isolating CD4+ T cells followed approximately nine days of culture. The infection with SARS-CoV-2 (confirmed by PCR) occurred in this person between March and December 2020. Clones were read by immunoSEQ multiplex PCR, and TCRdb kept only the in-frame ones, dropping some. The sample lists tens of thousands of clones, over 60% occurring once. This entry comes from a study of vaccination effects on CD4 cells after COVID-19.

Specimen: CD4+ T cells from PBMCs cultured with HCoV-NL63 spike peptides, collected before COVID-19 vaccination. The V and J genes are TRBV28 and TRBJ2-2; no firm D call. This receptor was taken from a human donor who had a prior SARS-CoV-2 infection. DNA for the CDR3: TGTGCCAGCAGCGTCCCTAAGACAAGCGGGGAGCTGTTTTTT. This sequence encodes CASSVPKTSGELFF.